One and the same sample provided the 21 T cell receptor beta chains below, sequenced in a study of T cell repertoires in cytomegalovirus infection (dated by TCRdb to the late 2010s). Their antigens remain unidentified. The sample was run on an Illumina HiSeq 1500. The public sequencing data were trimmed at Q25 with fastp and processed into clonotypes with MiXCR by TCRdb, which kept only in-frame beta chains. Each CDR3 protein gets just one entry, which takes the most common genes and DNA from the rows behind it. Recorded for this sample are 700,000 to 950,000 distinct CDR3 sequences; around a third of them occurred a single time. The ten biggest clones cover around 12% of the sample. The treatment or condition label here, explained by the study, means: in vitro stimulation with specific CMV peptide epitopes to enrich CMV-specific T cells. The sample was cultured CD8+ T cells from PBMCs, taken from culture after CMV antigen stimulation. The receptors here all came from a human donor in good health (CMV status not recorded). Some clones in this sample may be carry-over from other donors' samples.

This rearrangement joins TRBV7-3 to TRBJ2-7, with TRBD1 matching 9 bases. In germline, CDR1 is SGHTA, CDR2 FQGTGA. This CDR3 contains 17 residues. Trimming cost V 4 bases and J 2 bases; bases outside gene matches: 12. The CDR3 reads CASSSHSGTGFTYEQYF. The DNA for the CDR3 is TGTGCCAGCAGCTCCCACTCGGGGACAGGGTTTACCTACGAGCAGTACTTC.

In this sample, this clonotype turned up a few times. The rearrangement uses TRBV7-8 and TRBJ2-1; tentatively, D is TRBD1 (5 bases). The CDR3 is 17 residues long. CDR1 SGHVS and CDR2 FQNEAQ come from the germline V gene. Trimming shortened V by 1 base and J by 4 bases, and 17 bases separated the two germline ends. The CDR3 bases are TGTGCCAGCAGCTTAGGGGCAAAGACAGTGAGTTACAATGAGCAGTTCTTC. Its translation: CASSLGAKTVSYNEQFF.

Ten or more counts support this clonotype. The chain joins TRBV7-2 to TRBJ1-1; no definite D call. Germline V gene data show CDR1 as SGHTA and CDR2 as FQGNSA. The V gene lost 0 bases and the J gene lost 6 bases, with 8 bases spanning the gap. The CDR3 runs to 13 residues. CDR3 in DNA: TGTGCCAGCAGCTTAGCGGGGAGTCCTGAAGCTTTCTTT. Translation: CASSLAGSPEAFF.

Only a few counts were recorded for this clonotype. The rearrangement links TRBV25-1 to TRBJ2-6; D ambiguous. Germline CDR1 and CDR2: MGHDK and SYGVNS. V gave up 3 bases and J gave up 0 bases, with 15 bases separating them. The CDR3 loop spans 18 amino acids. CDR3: CASSDVRSYPSGANVLTF. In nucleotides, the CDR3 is TGTGCCAGCAGTGATGTGCGTTCCTATCCCTCTGGGGCCAACGTCCTGACTTTC. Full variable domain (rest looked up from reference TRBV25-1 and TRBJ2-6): EADIYQTPRYLVIGTGKKITLECSQTMGHDKMYWYQQDPGMELHLIHYSYGVNSTEKGDLSSESTVSRIRTEHFPLTLESARPSHTSQYLCASSDVRSYPSGANVLTFGAGSRLTVL.

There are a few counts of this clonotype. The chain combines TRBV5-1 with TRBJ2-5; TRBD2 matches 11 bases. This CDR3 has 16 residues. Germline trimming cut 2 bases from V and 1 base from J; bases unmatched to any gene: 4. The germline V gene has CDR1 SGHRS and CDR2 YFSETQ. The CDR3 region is CASSLLAGDLQETQYF. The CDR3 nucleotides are TGCGCCAGCAGCTTACTAGCGGGGGACCTCCAAGAGACCCAGTACTTC. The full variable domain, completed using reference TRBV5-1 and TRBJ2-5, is KAGVTQTPRYLIKTRGQQVTLSCSPISGHRSVSWYQQTPGQGLQFLFEYFSETQRNKGNFPGRFSGRQFSNSRSEMNVSTLELGDSALYLCASSLLAGDLQETQYFGPGTRLLVL.

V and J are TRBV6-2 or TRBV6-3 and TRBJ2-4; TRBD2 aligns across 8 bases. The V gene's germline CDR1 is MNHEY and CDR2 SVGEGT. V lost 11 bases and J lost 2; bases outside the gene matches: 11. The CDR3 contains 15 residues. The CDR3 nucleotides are TGTGCCTCACGGGGGGGGGGACGTACCAAAAACATTCAGTACTTC. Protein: CASRGGGRTKNIQYF.

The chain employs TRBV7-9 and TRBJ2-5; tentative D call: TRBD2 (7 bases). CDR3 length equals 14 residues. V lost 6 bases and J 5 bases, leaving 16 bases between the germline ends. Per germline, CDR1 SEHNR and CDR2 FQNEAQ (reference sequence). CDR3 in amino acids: CASRNRGGRETQYF. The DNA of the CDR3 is TGTGCCAGCAGAAATCGCGGGGGCCGTGAGACCCAGTACTTC.

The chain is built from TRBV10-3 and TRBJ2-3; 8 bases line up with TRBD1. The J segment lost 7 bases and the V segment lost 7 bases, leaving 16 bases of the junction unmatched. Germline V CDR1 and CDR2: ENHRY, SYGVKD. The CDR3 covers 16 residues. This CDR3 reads CAITDLRGQDYNTQYF. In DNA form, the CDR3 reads TGTGCCATCACTGATTTGAGGGGACAGGACTACAATACGCAGTATTTT.

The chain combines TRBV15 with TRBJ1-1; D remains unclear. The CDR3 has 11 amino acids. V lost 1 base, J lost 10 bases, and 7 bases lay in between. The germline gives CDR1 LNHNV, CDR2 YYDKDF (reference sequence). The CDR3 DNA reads TGTGCCACCAGCAGAGGGTTAGGAGCTTTCTTT. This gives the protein CATSRGLGAFF.

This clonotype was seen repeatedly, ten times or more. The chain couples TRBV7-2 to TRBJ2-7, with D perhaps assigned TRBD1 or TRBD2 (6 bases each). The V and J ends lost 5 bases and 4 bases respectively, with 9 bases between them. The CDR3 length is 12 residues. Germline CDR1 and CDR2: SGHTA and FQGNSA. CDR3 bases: TGTGCCAGCAGCCAAGGGGGGTACGAGCAGTACTTC. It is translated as CASSQGGYEQYF.

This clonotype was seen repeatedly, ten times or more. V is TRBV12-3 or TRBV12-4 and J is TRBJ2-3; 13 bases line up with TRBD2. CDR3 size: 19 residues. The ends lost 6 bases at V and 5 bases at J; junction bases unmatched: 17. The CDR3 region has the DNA TGTGCCAGCAGGCCTCCGGGACTAGCGGGGCGACGTGCGGAAGATACGCAGTATTTT. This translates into CASRPPGLAGRRAEDTQYF.

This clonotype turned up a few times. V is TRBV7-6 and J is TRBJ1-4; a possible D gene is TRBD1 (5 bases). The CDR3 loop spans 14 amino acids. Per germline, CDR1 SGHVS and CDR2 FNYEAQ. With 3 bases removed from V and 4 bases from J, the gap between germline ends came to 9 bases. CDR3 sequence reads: CASSLTANNEKLFF. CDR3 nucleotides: TGTGCCAGCAGCTTGACAGCGAATAATGAAAAACTGTTTTTT.

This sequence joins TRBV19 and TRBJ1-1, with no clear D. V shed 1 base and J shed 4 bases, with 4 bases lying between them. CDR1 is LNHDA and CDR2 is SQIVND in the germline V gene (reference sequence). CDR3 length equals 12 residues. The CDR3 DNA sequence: TGTGCCAGTAGTATAGGCCCCACTGAAGCTTTCTTT. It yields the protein CASSIGPTEAFF. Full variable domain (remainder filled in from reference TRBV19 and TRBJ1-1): DGGITQSPKYLFRKEGQNVTLSCEQNLNHDAMYWYRQDPGQGLRLIYYSQIVNDFQKGDIAEGYSVSREKKESFPLTVTSAQKNPTAFYLCASSIGPTEAFFGQGTRLTVV.

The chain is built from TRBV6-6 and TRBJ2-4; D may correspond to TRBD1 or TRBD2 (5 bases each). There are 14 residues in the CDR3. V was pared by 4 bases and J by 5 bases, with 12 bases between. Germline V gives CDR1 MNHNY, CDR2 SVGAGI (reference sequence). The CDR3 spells CASSSGTHENIQYF. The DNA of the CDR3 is TGTGCCAGCAGTTCAGGGACCCACGAAAACATTCAGTACTTC.

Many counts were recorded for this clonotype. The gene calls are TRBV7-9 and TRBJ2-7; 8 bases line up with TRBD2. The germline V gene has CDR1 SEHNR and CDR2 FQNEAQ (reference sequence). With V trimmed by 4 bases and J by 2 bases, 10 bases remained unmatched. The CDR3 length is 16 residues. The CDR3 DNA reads TGTGCCAGCAGCTCTTCCAGCGGGGGCCCCCCCTACGAGCAGTACGTC. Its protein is CASSSSSGGPPYEQYV.

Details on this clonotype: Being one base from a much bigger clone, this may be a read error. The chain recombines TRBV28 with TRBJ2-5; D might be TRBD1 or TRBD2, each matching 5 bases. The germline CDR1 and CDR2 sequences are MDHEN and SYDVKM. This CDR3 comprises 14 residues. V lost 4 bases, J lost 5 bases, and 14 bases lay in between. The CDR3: CASSSPGPLETQYF. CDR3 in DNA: TGTGCCAGCAGTTCCCCGGGACCCTTGGAGACCCAGTACTTC.

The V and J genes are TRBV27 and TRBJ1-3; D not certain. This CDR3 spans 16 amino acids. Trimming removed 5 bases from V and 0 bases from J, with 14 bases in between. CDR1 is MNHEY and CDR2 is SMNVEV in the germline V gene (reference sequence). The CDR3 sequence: CASSVDGLLSGNTIYF. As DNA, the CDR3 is TGTGCCAGCAGTGTCGACGGATTACTCTCTGGAAACACCATATATTTT.

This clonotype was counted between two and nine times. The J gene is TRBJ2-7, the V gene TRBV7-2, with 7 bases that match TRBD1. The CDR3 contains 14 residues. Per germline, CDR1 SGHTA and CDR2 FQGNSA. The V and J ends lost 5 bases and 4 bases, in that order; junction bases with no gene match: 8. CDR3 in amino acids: CASSPRGLGYEQYF. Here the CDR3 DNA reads TGTGCCAGCAGCCCGAGGGGGCTGGGTTACGAGCAGTACTTC. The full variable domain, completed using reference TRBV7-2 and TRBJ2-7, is GAGVSQSPSNKVTEKGKDVELRCDPISGHTALYWYRQSLGQGLEFLIYFQGNSAPDKSGLPSDRFSAERTGGSVSTLTIQRTQQEDSAVYLCASSPRGLGYEQYFGPGTRLTVT.

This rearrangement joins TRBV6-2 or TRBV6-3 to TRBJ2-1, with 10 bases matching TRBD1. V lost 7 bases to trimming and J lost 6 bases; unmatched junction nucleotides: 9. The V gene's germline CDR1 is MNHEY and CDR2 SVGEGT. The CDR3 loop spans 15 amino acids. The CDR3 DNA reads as TGTGCCAGCACTTCGCCTGGGACAGGGGCCAATGAGCAGTTCTTC. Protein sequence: CASTSPGTGANEQFF.

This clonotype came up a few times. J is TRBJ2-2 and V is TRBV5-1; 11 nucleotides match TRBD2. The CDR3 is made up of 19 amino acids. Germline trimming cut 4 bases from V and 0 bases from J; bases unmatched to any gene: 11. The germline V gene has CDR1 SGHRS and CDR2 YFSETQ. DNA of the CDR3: TGCGCCAGCAGCCCCCGGCTAGCGGGGGGACGCGCGAACACCGGGGAGCTGTTTTTT. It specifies CASSPRLAGGRANTGELFF.

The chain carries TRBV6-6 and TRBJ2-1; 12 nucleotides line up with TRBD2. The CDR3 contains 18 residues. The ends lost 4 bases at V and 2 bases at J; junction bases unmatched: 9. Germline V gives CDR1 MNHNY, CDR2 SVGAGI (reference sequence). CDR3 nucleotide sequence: TGTGCCAGCAGTTTAACCCAGACTAGCGGGGGCACCTACAATGAGCAGTTCTTC. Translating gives CASSLTQTSGGTYNEQFF.